Given below is one T cell receptor beta chain in context. This sample stems from a study of blood T cell repertoires in COVID-19. Study-level background: The United States, Italy and Spain provided the acute and convalescent COVID-19 samples. The cDNA or gDNA used as material had been derived from T cells, B-cell-depleted T cells, or PBMCs.

As originally analysed: Using reference gene primer amplification, nucleated cell counts were estimated. The method was immunoSEQ multiplex PCR; TCRdb's version includes in-frame clones alone and lacks a portion of them. V, J and clone size were drawn from that table, and D and trimming were deduced from the DNA. There are fewer than 300,000 clones in the sample; 70% to 90% occur only once, and approximately 12% lies in the top ten. This CDR3 has 15 amino acids. With V trimmed by 6 bases and J by 5 bases, 9 bases remained unmatched. CDR1 and CDR2 from the germline V gene are SGHNT and YYREEE (reference sequence). Patients at the Seattle site were enrolled during active infection and followed longitudinally.

This clonotype originated in a woman under 40 with COVID-19, enrolled during active disease. This chain connects TRBV5-4 to TRBJ2-5; 11 positions agree with TRBD2. What was sequenced was peripheral blood. CDR3 loop: CASNQIAGGPETQYF. The DNA of the CDR3 is TGTGCCAGCAACCAAATAGCGGGGGGGCCGGAGACCCAGTACTTC.